This record concerns one T cell receptor (beta chain) sequence. The antigen remains unidentified. PCR primers comprised 60 Vbeta and 13 Jbeta primers. In the source study's methods: Some 80 million unique TCR beta chains, 9 million to 14 million shared, were counted in a later analysis. The method was immunoSEQ multiplex PCR; TCRdb's version includes in-frame clones alone and lacks a portion of them. That table supplies the V and J calls and clone size; D and trimming were determined from the DNA. The data show some 150,000 clones, with roughly 82% seen just once and about 10% held by the top ten. This CDR3 has 17 residues. In germline, CDR1 is SGHTA, CDR2 FQGTGA. V lost 0 bases and J lost 5; bases outside the gene matches: 11. Despite likely unrecorded immune exposures, the donors were nominally healthy at the time of sampling. The source of the sample is a study of cytomegalovirus exposure and HLA in healthy donors. The study's findings and limits: Earlier analysis yielded a pattern in which most TCR beta V segments were productive about 90% or about 30% of the time. The presence/absence work took it that sequencing depth was about the same across donors.

The chain joins TRBV7-3 to TRBJ2-3, with 7 positions matching TRBD2. The sequenced material came from PBMCs. The TCR comes from a middle-aged man in good health and CMV-seropositive. The CDR3: CASSLTLGAGLEDTQYF. The CDR3 DNA reads TGTGCCAGCAGCTTAACCCTGGGAGCGGGATTGGAAGATACGCAGTATTTT.